Listed below are T cell receptor beta chains from one sample, sequenced in a study of shared clonotypes between healthy human individuals. Only in-frame clones appear in the TCRdb table, and some are missing; sequencing was by immunoSEQ multiplex PCR. In the table there are 2 million to 2.5 million clones, less than 95% of which are singletons. Input material: naive CD4+ T cells from PBMCs. All receptors derive from a man aged 18-30 years in good health. Some clones in this sample may be carry-over from other donors' samples. The CDR3 runs from the conserved cysteine through the conserved F or W. D genes are given only for firm matches. Clone size is not always given. Where it is, it says once, few, many or a class for expanded clones.

>NA|TRBD2|TRBV10-1|TRBJ2-1
CASSEIAAGGPVPEQFF
TGCGCCAGCAGTGAAATAGCAGCGGGAGGGCCTGTACCTGAGCAGTTCTTC
>NA|TRBD1|TRBV14|TRBJ2-1
CASSARDRYNEQFF
TGTGCCAGCAGCGCCCGGGACAGGTACAATGAGCAGTTCTTC
>NA|NA|TRBV20-1|TRBJ2-5
CSARAWETQYF
TGCAGTGCTAGGGCCTGGGAGACCCAGTACTTC
>NA|TRBD1|TRBV5-1|TRBJ1-4
CASSLSPSGGAREKLFF
TGCGCCAGCAGCTTGTCCCCCTCAGGGGGCGCGAGGGAAAAACTGTTTTTT
>NA|TRBD2|TRBV7-8|TRBJ2-5
CASSFGLAGNIQTQYF
TGTGCCAGCAGCTTTGGACTAGCGGGGAACATTCAGACCCAGTACTTC
>NA|NA|TRBV18|TRBJ1-1
CASSPGGANTEAFF
TGTGCCAGCTCACCGGGAGGGGCGAACACTGAAGCTTTCTTT
>few|NA|TRBV9|TRBJ1-1
CASSGRGIMNTEAFF
TGTGCCAGCAGCGGCAGGGGAATAATGAACACTGAAGCTTTCTTT
>NA|TRBD2|TRBV28|TRBJ2-1
CASSLAGLAGTDEQFF
TGTGCCAGCAGTTTAGCGGGACTAGCGGGAACCGATGAGCAGTTCTTC
>NA|TRBD2|TRBV7-3|TRBJ2-3
CASSLMNVGSGADTQYF
TGTGCCAGCAGCTTAATGAACGTCGGGAGCGGGGCAGATACGCAGTATTTT
>NA|TRBD1|TRBV9|TRBJ1-5
CASSAGDRETNQPQHF
TGTGCCAGCAGCGCTGGGGACAGGGAAACAAATCAGCCCCAGCATTTT
>NA|TRBD1|TRBV4-1|TRBJ1-4
CASSPTGGFNEKLFF
TGCGCCAGCAGCCCAACAGGGGGTTTTAATGAAAAACTGTTTTTT
>NA|NA|TRBV6-5|TRBJ2-1
CASRTSGGHEQFF
TGTGCCAGCCGAACTTCTGGTGGGCATGAGCAGTTCTTC
>NA|NA|TRBV9|TRBJ2-5
CASSPRGVQTQYF
TGTGCCAGCAGCCCCAGGGGGGTCCAGACCCAGTACTTC
>NA|NA|TRBV15|TRBJ1-4
CATSRQATNEKLFF
TGTGCCACGAGCCGCCAGGCAACTAATGAAAAACTGTTTTTT
>NA|NA|TRBV2|TRBJ1-2
CASSIGQSYGYTF
TGTGCCAGCAGTATTGGACAGTCCTATGGCTACACCTTC
>NA|TRBD2|TRBV15|TRBJ2-5
CATSRVGTSGETQYF
TGTGCCACCAGCAGAGTGGGGACTAGTGGGGAGACCCAGTACTTC
>NA|NA|TRBV7-2|TRBJ1-1
CASSLVPGMNTEAFF
TGTGCCAGCAGCTTAGTACCCGGGATGAACACTGAAGCTTTCTTT
>NA|NA|TRBV7-2|TRBJ2-3
CASSLGREVGKYF
TGTGCCAGCAGCTTAGGTCGAGAGGTCGGCAAGTATTTT
>once|NA|TRBV6-1|TRBJ2-6
CASRGYSGANVLTF
TGTGCCAGCCGGGGTTACTCTGGGGCCAACGTCCTGACTTTC
>NA|NA|TRBV5-1|TRBJ1-1
CASSLQPIRTEAFF
TGCGCCAGCAGCTTACAGCCTATTCGGACTGAAGCTTTCTTT
>NA|NA|TRBV2|TRBJ2-3
CASSPPGDTQYF
TGTGCCAGCAGTCCCCCGGGGGATACGCAGTATTTT
>NA|NA|TRBV7-2|TRBJ1-2
CASSLSPF
TGTGCCAGCAGCTTATCGCCCTTC
>NA|TRBD2|TRBV2|TRBJ2-1
CASDSGTEQFF
TGTGCCAGCGATAGCGGGACCGAGCAGTTCTTC
>NA|NA|TRBV18|TRBJ2-1
CASSPMTSNNEQFF
TGTGCCAGCTCTCCGATGACCAGCAACAATGAGCAGTTCTTC
>NA|NA|TRBV6-4|TRBJ1-1
CASKTDQGGTEAFF
TGTGCCAGCAAAACGGATCAAGGGGGCACTGAAGCTTTCTTT
>NA|NA|TRBV5-1|TRBJ2-3
CASSSPDSTDTQYF
TGCGCCAGCAGCTCGCCGGACAGCACAGATACGCAGTATTTT
>NA|NA|TRBV6-6|TRBJ2-1
CASSYTSYNEQFF
TGTGCCAGCAGTTACACCTCCTACAATGAGCAGTTCTTC
>NA|TRBD2|TRBV5-1|TRBJ2-2
CASSHAGGPSGTGELFF
TGCGCCAGCAGCCACGCGGGAGGGCCCTCGGGCACCGGGGAGCTGTTTTTT
>NA|NA|TRBV6-1|TRBJ2-5
CASSLLETQYF
TGTGCCAGCAGTTTACTAGAGACCCAGTACTTC
>NA|TRBD1|TRBV28|TRBJ1-5
CASSLGTGGGQPQHF
TGTGCCAGCAGCCTAGGGACAGGGGGCGGTCAGCCCCAGCATTTT
>NA|TRBD1|TRBV30|TRBJ1-1
CASDLTGGATEAFF
TGTGCCTCTGATCTGACAGGGGGGGCCACTGAAGCTTTCTTT
>NA|TRBD1|TRBV5-1|TRBJ2-7
CASSFAGTGGYEQYF
TGCGCCAGCAGCTTCGCCGGGACAGGGGGTTACGAGCAGTACTTC
>NA|NA|TRBV4-3|TRBJ1-5
CASSQDSYSNQPQHF
TGCGCCAGCAGCCAAGACAGCTATAGCAATCAGCCCCAGCATTTT